Listed here is a single TCR beta chain. A second PCR, run for roughly 7 to 12 cycles, used a sample-barcoded 5' primer plus a J-beta primer mix. Using its own MiXCR run on the 5' RACE reads, TCRdb lists one record per CDR3 protein. The sample shows roughly 500,000 distinct CDR3 sequences, around 24% of them seen only once. The CDR3 length is 13 residues. The V gene's germline CDR1 is MNHEY and CDR2 SMNVEV (reference sequence). Trimming cost V 5 bases and J 7 bases, with 14 bases left between them. These data belong to a study of blood T cells in healthy people across ages. In addition, the sample was reused for a study of T cells of mothers and their children.

The J gene is TRBJ2-5, the V gene TRBV27; D gene uncertain. This receptor was identified in a boy between 10 and 17 years old in good health. The sample comprised blood. DNA of the CDR3: TGTGCCAGCAGTCTCAGTCTAGGATGGACCCAGTACTTC. Its translation is CASSLSLGWTQYF.